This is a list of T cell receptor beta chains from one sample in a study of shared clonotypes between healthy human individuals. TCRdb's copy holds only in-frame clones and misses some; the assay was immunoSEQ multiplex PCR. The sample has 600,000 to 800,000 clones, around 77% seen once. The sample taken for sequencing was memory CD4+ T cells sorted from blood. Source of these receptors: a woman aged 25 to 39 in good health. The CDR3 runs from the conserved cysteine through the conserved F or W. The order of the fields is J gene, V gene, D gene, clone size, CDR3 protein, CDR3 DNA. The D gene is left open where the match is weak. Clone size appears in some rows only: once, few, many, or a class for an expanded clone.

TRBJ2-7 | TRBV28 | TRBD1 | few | CASSLRTGVYEQYF | TGTGCCAGCAGTTTACGGACAGGGGTATACGAGCAGTACTTC
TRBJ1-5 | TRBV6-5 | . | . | CASKAPGGQPQHF | TGTGCCAGCAAGGCGCCAGGCGGCCAGCCCCAGCATTTT
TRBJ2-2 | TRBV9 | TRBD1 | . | CASSWGQGGSGELFF | TGTGCCAGCAGCTGGGGACAGGGTGGTTCTGGGGAGCTGTTTTTT
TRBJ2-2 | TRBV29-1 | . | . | CSAMNTGELFF | TGCAGCGCTATGAACACCGGGGAGCTGTTTTTT
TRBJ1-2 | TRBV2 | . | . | CASRKGTAHGYTF | TGTGCCAGCAGGAAAGGGACGGCCCATGGCTACACCTTC
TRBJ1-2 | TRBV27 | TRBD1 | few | CASTVRSGPGQGNYGYTF | TGTGCCAGCACTGTAAGGTCTGGTCCGGGACAGGGGAACTATGGCTACACCTTC
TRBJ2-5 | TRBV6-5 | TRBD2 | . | CASSYEGGVGETQYF | TGTGCCAGCAGTTACGAGGGAGGGGTGGGAGAGACCCAGTACTTC
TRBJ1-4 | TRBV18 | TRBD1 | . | CASSRDRGNEKLFF | TGTGCCAGCTCACGAGACAGGGGGAATGAAAAACTGTTTTTT
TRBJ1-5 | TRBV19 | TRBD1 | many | CASSIGRAGGQPQHF | TGTGCCAGTAGTATTGGTCGGGCAGGGGGCCAGCCCCAGCATTTT
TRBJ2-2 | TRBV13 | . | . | CASSGYSGELFF | TGTGCCAGCAGCGGCTATTCCGGGGAGCTGTTTTTT
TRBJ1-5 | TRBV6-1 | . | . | CASSEIREQPQHF | TGTGCCAGCAGTGAGATCCGAGAACAGCCCCAGCATTTT
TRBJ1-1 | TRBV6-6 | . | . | CASRTGVEAFF | TGTGCCAGCAGGACGGGTGTCGAAGCTTTCTTT
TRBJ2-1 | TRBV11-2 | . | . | CASSLGLADEQFF | TGTGCCAGCAGCTTAGGATTAGCGGATGAGCAGTTCTTC
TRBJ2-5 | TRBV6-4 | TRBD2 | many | CASSDIYSGLATWYQETQYF | TGTGCCAGCAGTGACATATATTCGGGACTAGCAACTTGGTACCAAGAGACCCAGTACTTC
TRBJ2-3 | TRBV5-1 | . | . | CASSLTRSSTDTQYF | TGCGCCAGCAGCTTGACCCGAAGTAGCACAGATACGCAGTATTTT
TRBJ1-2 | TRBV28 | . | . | CASTRAGEGYTF | TGTGCCAGCACGCGGGCAGGGGAAGGCTACACCTTC
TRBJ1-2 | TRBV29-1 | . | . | CSVEAWGGKGYTF | TGCAGCGTTGAGGCCTGGGGGGGCAAAGGCTACACCTTC
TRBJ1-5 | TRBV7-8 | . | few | CASSSMPGAAGNQPQHF | TGTGCCAGCAGCTCAATGCCCGGGGCGGCGGGGAATCAGCCCCAGCATTTT
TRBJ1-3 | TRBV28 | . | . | CASTPSGGLRNTIYF | TGTGCCAGCACCCCCAGCGGAGGGTTAAGAAACACCATATATTTT
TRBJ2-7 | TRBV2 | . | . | CASGGQFYEQYF | TGTGCCAGCGGAGGACAGTTCTACGAGCAGTACTTC
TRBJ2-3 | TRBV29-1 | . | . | CSVEVSVKSTDTQYF | TGCAGCGTTGAAGTTTCGGTTAAAAGCACAGATACGCAGTATTTT
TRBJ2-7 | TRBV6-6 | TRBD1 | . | CASTTSDRGNHEQYF | TGTGCCAGCACTACGAGCGACAGGGGGAATCACGAGCAGTACTTC
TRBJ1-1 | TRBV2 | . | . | CASSELRPLNTEAFF | TGTGCCAGCAGTGAACTGAGACCCTTGAACACTGAAGCTTTCTTT
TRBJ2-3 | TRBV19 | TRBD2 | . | CASMSGASGRDTQYF | TGTGCCAGTATGTCCGGAGCTAGCGGGAGAGATACGCAGTATTTT
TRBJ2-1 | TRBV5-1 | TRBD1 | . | CASSLEGQEYNEQFF | TGCGCCAGCAGCTTGGAGGGACAGGAGTACAATGAGCAGTTCTTC
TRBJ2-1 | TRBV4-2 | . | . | CASSQDHPTSSHEQFF | TGTGCCAGCAGCCAAGATCACCCCACTAGCTCCCATGAGCAGTTCTTC
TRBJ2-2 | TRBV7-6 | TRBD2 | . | CASTPGGGYTGELFF | TGTGCCAGCACCCCCGGGGGGGGTTACACCGGGGAGCTGTTTTTT
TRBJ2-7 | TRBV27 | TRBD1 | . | CASSRRTGYEQYF | TGTGCCAGCAGTCGACGGACAGGCTATGAGCAGTACTTC
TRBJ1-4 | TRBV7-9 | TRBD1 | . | CASSLAGQVWEKLFF | TGTGCCAGCAGCTTAGCTGGACAGGTGTGGGAAAAACTGTTTTTT
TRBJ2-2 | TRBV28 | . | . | CASVGHITGELFF | TGTGCCAGCGTAGGGCACATCACCGGGGAGCTGTTTTTT
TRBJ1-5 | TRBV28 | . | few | CASSLNRYNQPQHF | TGTGCCAGCAGTCTAAACAGGTACAATCAGCCCCAGCATTTT
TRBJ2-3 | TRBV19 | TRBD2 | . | CASSTLAGTDTQYF | TGTGCCAGTAGTACTCTAGCGGGCACAGATACGCAGTATTTT
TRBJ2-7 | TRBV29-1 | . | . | CSVVRDGGSYEQYF | TGCAGCGTCGTCCGGGACGGAGGCTCCTACGAGCAGTACTTC
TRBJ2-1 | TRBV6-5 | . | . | CASSYLSYNEQFF | TGTGCCAGCAGTTATTTATCCTACAATGAGCAGTTCTTC
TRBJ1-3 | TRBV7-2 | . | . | CASSPARTGSRNTIYF | TGTGCCAGCAGTCCGGCCCGGACGGGTAGTAGAAACACCATATATTTT
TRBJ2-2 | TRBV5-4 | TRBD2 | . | CASSLGGSISTGELFF | TGTGCCAGCAGCTTGGGCGGGAGTATCTCCACCGGGGAGCTGTTTTTT
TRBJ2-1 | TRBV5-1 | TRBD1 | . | CASSPWTGPNNEQFF | TGCGCCAGCAGCCCCTGGACAGGACCGAACAATGAGCAGTTCTTC
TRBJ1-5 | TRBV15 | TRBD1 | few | CATSRDGTGLNQPQHF | TGTGCCACCAGCAGAGATGGGACAGGTTTAAATCAGCCCCAGCATTTT
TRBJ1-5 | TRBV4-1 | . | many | CASSLRHSNQPQHF | TGCGCCAGCAGCCTACGACACAGCAATCAGCCCCAGCATTTT
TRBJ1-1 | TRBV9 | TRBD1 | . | CASSGQGGAEAFF | TGTGCCAGCAGCGGACAGGGCGGTGCTGAAGCTTTCTTT
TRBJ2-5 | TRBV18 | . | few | CASSPQGGQETQYF | TGTGCCAGCTCACCACAGGGTGGCCAAGAGACCCAGTACTTC